The 5 T cell receptor beta chains below come from one sample, sequenced in a study of neurological immune-mediated disorders. Via MiXCR, TCRdb re-called the 5' RACE reads, giving one row per CDR3 protein. The table records about 79,000 distinct CDR3 sequences, approximately 14% of them present only once. The source material was PBMCs. The receptors come from a woman aged 45-65 years in good health.

This clonotype was recorded many times. The CDR3 sequence is CASSAGGGEPLHF. The CDR3 DNA reads as TGTGCCAGCAGCGCGGGGGGGGGTGAACCCCTCCACTTT. The chain uses TRBV7-9 and TRBJ1-6; a weak D match, TRBD1 (5 bases). Germline CDR1 reads SEHNR; CDR2 reads FQNEAQ (reference sequence). This CDR3 is built from 13 residues. Trimming took off 5 bases at V and 12 bases at J, with 14 bases between the two ends.

This clonotype showed up many times. This chain joins TRBV6-4 and TRBJ2-6; D is uncertain. Germline CDR1 is MRHNA and CDR2 is SNTAGT. V dropped 6 bases and J dropped 2 bases, with 2 bases sitting between them. The CDR3 is 12 amino acids. CDR3 in amino acids: CASSPGANVLTF. Here the CDR3 DNA reads TGTGCCAGCAGCCCTGGGGCCAACGTCCTGACTTTC.

The genes are TRBV27 and TRBJ1-2; no clear D. V was cut by 3 bases and J by 0 bases, with 8 bases left in between. The V gene's germline CDR1 is MNHEY and CDR2 SMNVEV (reference sequence). The CDR3 totals 14 residues. This chain's CDR3 is CASSFAPANYGYTF. CDR3 bases: TGTGCCAGCAGTTTTGCACCAGCTAACTATGGCTACACCTTC.

Many counts were recorded for this clonotype. The genes are TRBV5-1 and TRBJ2-6, with D uncertain. The germline V gene encodes CDR1 SGHRS and CDR2 YFSETQ. The germline V and J ends were trimmed by 2 bases and 0 bases, with 6 bases remaining between them. The CDR3 is 15 amino acids. The CDR3 sequence: CASSFSVSGANVLTF. The CDR3 DNA reads TGCGCCAGCAGCTTCTCAGTCTCTGGGGCCAACGTCCTGACTTTC.

This clonotype appeared a few times. The V gene is TRBV7-2, the J gene TRBJ2-1; 14 bases are shared with TRBD2. The CDR3 extends over 20 amino acids. The V gene's germline CDR1 is SGHTA and CDR2 FQGNSA. Trimming removed 6 bases from V and 0 bases from J; junction bases left unmatched: 13. Here the CDR3 reads CASRIRTSGGHKSSYNEQFF. As DNA, the CDR3 is TGTGCCAGCAGGATTCGGACTAGCGGGGGGCATAAGAGCTCCTACAATGAGCAGTTCTTC.